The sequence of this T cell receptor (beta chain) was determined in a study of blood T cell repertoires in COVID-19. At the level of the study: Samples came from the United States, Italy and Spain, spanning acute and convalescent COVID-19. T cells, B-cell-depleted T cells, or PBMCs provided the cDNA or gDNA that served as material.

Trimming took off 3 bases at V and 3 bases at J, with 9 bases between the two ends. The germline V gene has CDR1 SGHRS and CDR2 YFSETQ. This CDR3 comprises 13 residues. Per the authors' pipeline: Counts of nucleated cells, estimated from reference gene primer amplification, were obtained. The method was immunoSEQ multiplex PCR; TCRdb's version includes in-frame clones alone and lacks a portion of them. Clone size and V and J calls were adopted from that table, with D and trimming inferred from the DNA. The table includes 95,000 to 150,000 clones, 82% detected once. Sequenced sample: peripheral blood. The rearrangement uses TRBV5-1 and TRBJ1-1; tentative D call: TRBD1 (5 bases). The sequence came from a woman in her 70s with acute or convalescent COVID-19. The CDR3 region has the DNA TGCGCCAGCAGCTCTCAGGGATACACTGAAGCTTTCTTT. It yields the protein CASSSQGYTEAFF.